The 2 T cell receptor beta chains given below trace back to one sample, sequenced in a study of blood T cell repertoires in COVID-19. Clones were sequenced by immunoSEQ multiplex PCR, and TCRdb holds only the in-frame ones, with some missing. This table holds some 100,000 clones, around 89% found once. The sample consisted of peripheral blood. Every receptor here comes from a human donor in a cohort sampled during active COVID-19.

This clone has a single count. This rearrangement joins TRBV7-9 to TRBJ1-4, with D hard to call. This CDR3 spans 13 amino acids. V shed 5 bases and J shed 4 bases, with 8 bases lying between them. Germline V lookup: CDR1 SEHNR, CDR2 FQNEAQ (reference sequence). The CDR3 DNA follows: TGTGCCAGCAGCCCCCCGGGTAATGAAAAACTGTTTTTT. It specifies CASSPPGNEKLFF.

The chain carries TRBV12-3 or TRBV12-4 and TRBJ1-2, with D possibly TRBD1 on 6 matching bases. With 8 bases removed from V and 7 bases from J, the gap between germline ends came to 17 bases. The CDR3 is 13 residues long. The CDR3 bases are TGTGCCAGCTCACAGGGTACATACGGTGGCTACACCTTC. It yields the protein CASSQGTYGGYTF.